This T cell receptor (beta chain) was identified in a study of cytomegalovirus exposure and HLA in healthy donors. This CDR3 is built from 14 residues. V lost 3 bases and J lost 4; bases outside the gene matches: 1. Germline CDR1 LNHDA, CDR2 SQIVND (reference sequence). Researchers ran the PCR with 60 Vbeta and 13 Jbeta primers. Repertoires were generated with immunoSEQ multiplex PCR, while TCRdb's copy carries only in-frame clones and drops some. The sample contains under 200,000 clones, 68% of which appear only once. V and J are TRBV19 and TRBJ2-1; 9 bases align to TRBD2. The sequenced sample was PBMCs. This receptor was taken from a woman in her late teens or twenties in good health and CMV-seropositive. The CDR3 reads CASSMTSGYNEQFF. CDR3 nucleotide sequence: TGTGCCAGTAGTATGACTAGCGGTTACAATGAGCAGTTCTTC.